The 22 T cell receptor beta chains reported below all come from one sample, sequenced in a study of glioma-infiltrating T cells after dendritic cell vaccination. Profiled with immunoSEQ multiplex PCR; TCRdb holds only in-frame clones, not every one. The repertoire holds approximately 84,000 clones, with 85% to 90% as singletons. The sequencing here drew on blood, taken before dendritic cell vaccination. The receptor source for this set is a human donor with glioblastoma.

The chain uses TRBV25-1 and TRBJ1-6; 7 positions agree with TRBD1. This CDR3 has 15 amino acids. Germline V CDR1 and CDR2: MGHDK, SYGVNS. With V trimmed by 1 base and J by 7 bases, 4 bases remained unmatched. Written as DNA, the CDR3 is TGTGCCAGCAGTGAATCGGACAGGCAAAATTCACCCCTCCACTTT. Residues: CASSESDRQNSPLHF.

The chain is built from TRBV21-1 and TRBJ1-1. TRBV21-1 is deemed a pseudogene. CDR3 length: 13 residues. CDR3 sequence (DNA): TGTGCCAGCAGCAAAGTGGCGGCCACTGAAGCTTTCTTT. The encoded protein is CASSKVAATEAFF.

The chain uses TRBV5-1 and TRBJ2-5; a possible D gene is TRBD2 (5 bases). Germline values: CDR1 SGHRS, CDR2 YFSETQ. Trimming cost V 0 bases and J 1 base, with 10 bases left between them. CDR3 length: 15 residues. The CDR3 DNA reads TGCGCCAGCAGCTTGGCCGGTCGGGGCCAAGAGACCCAGTACTTC. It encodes CASSLAGRGQETQYF. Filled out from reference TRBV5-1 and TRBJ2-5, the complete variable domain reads KAGVTQTPRYLIKTRGQQVTLSCSPISGHRSVSWYQQTPGQGLQFLFEYFSETQRNKGNFPGRFSGRQFSNSRSEMNVSTLELGDSALYLCASSLAGRGQETQYFGPGTRLLVL.

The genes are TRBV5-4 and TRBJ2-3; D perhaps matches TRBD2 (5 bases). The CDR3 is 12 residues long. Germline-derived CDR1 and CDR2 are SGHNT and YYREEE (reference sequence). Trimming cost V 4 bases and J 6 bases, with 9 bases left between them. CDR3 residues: CASSVPGDTQYF. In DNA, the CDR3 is TGTGCCAGCAGCGTACCGGGGGATACGCAGTATTTT.

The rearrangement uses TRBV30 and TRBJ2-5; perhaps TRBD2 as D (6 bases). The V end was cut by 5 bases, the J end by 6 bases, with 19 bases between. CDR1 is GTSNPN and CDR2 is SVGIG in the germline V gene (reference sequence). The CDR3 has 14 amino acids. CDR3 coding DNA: TGTGCCTGGTCTAGCTTAGGGGAGGCGAAGACCCAGTACTTC. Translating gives CAWSSLGEAKTQYF.

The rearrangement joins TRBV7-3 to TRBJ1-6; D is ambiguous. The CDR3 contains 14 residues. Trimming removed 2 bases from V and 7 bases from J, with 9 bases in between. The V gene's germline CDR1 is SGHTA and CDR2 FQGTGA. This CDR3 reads CASSLSGGNSPLHF. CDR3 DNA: TGTGCCAGCAGCTTATCAGGTGGAAATTCACCCCTCCACTTT.

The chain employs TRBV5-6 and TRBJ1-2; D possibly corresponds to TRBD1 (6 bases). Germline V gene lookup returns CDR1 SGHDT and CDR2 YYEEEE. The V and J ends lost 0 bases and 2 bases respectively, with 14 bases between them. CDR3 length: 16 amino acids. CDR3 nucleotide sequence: TGTGCCAGCAGCTTGGGGGCACAGGGATGGAACTATGGCTACACCTTC. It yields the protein CASSLGAQGWNYGYTF.

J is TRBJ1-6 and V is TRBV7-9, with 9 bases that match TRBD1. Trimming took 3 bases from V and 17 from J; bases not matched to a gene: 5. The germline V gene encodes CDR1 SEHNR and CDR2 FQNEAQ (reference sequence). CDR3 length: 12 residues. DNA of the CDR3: TGTGCCAGCAGCTTGGGGACAGGGAACGTCCACTTT. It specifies CASSLGTGNVHF.

Here the CDR3 DNA reads TGTGCCAGCAACCGAGCGAACACCGGGGAGCTGTTTTTT. Protein sequence: CASNRANTGELFF. The genes are TRBV2 and TRBJ2-2; D is ambiguous. Germline assignment: CDR1 SNHLY and CDR2 FYNNEI. V was cut by 7 bases and J by 0 bases, with 6 bases left in between. The CDR3 is made up of 13 amino acids.

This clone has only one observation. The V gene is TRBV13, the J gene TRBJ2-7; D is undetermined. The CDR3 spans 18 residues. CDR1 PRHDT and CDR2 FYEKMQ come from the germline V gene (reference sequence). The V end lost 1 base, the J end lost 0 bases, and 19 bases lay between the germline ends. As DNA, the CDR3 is TGTGCCAGCAGCTTAGTCCCCGCCCAGTCGAGCGACTCCTACGAGCAGTACTTC. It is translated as CASSLVPAQSSDSYEQYF.

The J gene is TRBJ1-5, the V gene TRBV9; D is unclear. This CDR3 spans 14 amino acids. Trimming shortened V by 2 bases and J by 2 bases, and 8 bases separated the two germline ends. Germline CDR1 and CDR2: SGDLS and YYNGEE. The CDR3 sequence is CASSVSGRNQPQHF. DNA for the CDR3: TGTGCCAGCAGCGTGAGCGGCCGCAATCAGCCCCAGCATTTT.

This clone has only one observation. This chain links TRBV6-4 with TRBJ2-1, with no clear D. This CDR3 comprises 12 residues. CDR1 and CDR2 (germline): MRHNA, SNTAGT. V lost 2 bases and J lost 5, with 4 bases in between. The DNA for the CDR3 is TGTGCCAGCAGTGACAACAACAATGAGCAGTTCTTC. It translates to CASSDNNNEQFF.

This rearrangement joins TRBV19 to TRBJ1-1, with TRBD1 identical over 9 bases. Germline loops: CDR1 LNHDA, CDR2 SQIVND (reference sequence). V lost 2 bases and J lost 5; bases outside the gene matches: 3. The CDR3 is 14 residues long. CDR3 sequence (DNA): TGTGCCAGTAGTATAACAGGGGGCGCTACTGAAGCTTTCTTT. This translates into CASSITGGATEAFF.

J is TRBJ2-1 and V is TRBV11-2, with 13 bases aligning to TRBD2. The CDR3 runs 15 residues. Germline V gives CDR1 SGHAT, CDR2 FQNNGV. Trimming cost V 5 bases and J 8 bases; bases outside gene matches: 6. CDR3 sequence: CASSQLAGGPHEQFF. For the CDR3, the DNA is TGTGCCAGCAGCCAACTAGCGGGAGGGCCCCATGAGCAGTTCTTC.

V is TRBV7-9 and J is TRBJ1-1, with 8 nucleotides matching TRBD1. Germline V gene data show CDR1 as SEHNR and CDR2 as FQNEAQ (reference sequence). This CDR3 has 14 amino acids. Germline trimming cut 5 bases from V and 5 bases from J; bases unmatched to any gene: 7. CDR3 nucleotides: TGTGCCAGCAGCATCGGACAGGGAGAGACTGAAGCTTTCTTT. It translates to CASSIGQGETEAFF.

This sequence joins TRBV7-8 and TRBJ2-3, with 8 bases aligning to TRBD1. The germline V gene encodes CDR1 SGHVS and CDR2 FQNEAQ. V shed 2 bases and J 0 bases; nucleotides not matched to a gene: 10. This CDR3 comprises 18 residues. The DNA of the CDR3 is TGTGCCAGCAGCTTACTGGGTTGGACAGGGACTAGCACAGATACGCAGTATTTT. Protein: CASSLLGWTGTSTDTQYF.

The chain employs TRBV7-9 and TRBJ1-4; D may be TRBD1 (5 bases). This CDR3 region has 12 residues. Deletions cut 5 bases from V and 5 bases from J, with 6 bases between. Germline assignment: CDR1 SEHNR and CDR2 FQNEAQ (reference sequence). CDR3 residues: CASSPGNEKLFF. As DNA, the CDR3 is TGTGCCAGCAGCCCAGGGAATGAAAAACTGTTTTTT.

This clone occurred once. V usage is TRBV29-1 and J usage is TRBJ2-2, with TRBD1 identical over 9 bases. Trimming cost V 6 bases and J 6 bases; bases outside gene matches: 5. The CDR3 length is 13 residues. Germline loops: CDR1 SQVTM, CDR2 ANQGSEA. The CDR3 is CSVRDRVAGELFF. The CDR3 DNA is TGCAGCGTAAGGGACAGGGTGGCCGGGGAGCTGTTTTTT.

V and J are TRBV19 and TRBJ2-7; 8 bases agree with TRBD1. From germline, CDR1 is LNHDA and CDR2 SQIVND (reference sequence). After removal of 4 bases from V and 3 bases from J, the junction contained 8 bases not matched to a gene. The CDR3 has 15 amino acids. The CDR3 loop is CASSTLRGQGYEQYF. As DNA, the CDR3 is TGTGCCAGTAGTACCCTCAGGGGGCAAGGCTACGAGCAGTACTTC.

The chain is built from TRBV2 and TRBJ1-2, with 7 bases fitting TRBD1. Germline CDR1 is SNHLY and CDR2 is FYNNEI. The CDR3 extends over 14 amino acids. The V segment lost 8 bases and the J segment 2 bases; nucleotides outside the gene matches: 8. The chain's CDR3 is CASAYRGFNYGYTF. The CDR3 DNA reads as TGTGCCAGCGCGTACAGGGGATTCAACTATGGCTACACCTTC. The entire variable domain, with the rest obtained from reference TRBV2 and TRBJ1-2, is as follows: EPEVTQTPSHQVTQMGQEVILRCVPISNHLYFYWYRQILGQKVEFLVSFYNNEISEKSEIFDDQFSVERPDGSNFTLKIRSTKLEDSAMYFCASAYRGFNYGYTFGSGTRLTVV.

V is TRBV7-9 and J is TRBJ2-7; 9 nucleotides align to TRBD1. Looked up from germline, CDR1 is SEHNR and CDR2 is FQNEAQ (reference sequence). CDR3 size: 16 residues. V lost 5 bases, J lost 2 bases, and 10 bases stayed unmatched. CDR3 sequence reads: CASSAPTGQGTYEQYF. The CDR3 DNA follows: TGTGCCAGCAGCGCTCCTACGGGACAGGGAACCTACGAGCAGTACTTC.

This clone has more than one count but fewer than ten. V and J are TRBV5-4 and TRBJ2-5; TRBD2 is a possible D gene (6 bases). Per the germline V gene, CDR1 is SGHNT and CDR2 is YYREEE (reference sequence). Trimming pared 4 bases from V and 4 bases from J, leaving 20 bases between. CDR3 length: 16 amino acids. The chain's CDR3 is CASSPDSSGTTETQYF. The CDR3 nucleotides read TGTGCCAGCAGCCCGGATAGTAGCGGAACGACAGAGACCCAGTACTTC.